The TCR beta chain under discussion was sequenced for a study of patients and donors after allogeneic stem cell transplantation. TCRdb re-called the RT-PCR reads with MiXCR, one entry per CDR3 protein. Among fewer than 20,000 distinct CDR3 sequences listed, roughly 27% were seen once. With 3 bases clipped from V and 5 bases from J, the junction kept 7 bases outside the gene matches. This CDR3 comprises 17 residues. CDR1 is MGHRA, CDR2 YSYEKL, per germline. The specimen sequenced was blood, either unsorted or a sorted T cell fraction (not recorded which). This sequence originates from a human donor who was either an allogeneic HSCT recipient or a stem cell or donor lymphocyte infusion donor (not recorded which). It is not recorded whose cells these are; they may come from a transplant donor. The V call is TRBV4-1, the J call TRBJ2-3; 14 bases are a match to TRBD2. The CDR3 region has the DNA TGCGCCAGCAGCCACGGACGACTAGCGGGGGGGCTAGATACGCAGTATTTT. This translates into CASSHGRLAGGLDTQYF.